This T cell receptor (beta chain) was identified during a study of spatial heterogeneity in lung cancer. Study-level background: Sequencing was performed on follow-up PBMC samples when available, collected at a median of around 2 years after resection. Detection consistently yielded more beta chains than alpha chains.

Time point specified: blood at routine non-recurrence follow-up after resection. A single record per CDR3 protein comes from TCRdb applying MiXCR to the 5' RACE reads. The data show just over 70,000 distinct CDR3 sequences, roughly 9% seen once. V was shortened by 0 bases and J by 5 bases, with 18 bases between the two germline ends. The CDR3 totals 17 residues. CDR1 and CDR2 from the germline V gene are SGHRS and YFSETQ. The V gene is TRBV5-1, the J gene TRBJ2-1; D might be TRBD2 (6 bases). The sequence was obtained from a female donor with early-stage non-small cell lung cancer. The sequencing here drew on PBMCs, taken at follow-up. CDR3 protein: CASSLALAGLRNNEQFF. CDR3 sequence (DNA): TGCGCCAGCAGCTTGGCCCTCGCGGGACTTAGAAACAATGAGCAGTTCTTC.